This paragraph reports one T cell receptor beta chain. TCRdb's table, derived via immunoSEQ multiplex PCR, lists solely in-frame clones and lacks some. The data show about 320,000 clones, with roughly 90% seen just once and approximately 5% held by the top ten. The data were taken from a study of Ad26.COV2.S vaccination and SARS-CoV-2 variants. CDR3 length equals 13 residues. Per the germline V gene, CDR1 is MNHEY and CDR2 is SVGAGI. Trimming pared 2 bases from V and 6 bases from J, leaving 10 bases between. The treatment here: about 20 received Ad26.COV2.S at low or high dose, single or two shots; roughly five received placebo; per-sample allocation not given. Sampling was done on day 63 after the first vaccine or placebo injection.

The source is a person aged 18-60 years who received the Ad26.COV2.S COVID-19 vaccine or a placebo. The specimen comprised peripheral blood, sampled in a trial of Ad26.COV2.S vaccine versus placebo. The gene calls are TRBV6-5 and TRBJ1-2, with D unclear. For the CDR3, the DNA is TGTGCCAGCAGTTACAGCATAACGGATGGCTACACCTTC. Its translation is CASSYSITDGYTF.